The 31 T cell receptor beta chains listed next were all sequenced from one sample in a study of T cell clonotyping in hematopoietic cell transplantation. Specified time point: recipient sample about 28 days before transplant, after cytoreduction. Some clones are missing from TCRdb's copy, which holds only in-frame ones; the method was immunoSEQ multiplex PCR. The table has about 69,000 clones, about 96% seen once; the top ten hold roughly 1.7%. Sample: peripheral blood mononuclear cells, taken before stem cell transplant. These receptors all stem from a woman aged 45 to 65 with acute myeloid leukemia. Some clones in this sample may be carry-over from other donors' samples.

The V call is TRBV2, the J call TRBJ1-4, with no clear D. The germline V gene has CDR1 SNHLY and CDR2 FYNNEI. This CDR3 is 15 amino acids long. Trimming cost V 2 bases and J 2 bases, with 9 bases left between them. The DNA of the CDR3 is TGTGCCAGCAGTGAATTGGTGGGGACTAATGAAAAACTGTTTTTT. This codes for CASSELVGTNEKLFF.

This clone was found once. V is TRBV27 and J is TRBJ2-1; 9 nucleotides agree with TRBD1. CDR3 length equals 14 residues. Germline V gene lookup returns CDR1 MNHEY and CDR2 SMNVEV (reference sequence). V was clipped by 7 bases and J by 7 bases; unmatched bases: 8. The CDR3: CASTTGTGMNEQFF. The CDR3 coding sequence is TGTGCCAGCACAACCGGGACAGGGATGAATGAGCAGTTCTTC.

The chain joins TRBV7-9 to TRBJ1-4, with D perhaps TRBD1 (6 bases). From germline, CDR1 is SEHNR and CDR2 FQNEAQ (reference sequence). Deletions cut 5 bases from V and 11 bases from J, with 12 bases between. The CDR3 sequence is 12 residues long. This CDR3 is CASSLRTEKLFF. The CDR3 DNA is TGTGCCAGCAGCCTGCGGACAGAGAAACTGTTTTTT.

The V call is TRBV20-1, the J call TRBJ1-5, with D unresolved. This CDR3 has 11 amino acids. The germline V and J ends were trimmed by 0 bases and 9 bases, with 6 bases remaining between them. Germline V lookup: CDR1 DFQATT, CDR2 SNEGSKA (reference sequence). The CDR3 reads CSARDWGPQHF. CDR3 coding DNA: TGCAGTGCTAGAGATTGGGGGCCCCAGCATTTT.

This rearrangement joins TRBV28 to TRBJ1-3, with D perhaps TRBD1 (5 bases). This CDR3 contains 16 residues. Trimming left V 0 bases short and J 0 bases short, with 9 bases between. The germline CDR1 and CDR2 sequences are MDHEN and SYDVKM. CDR3 DNA sequence: TGTGCCAGCAGTTTATGGTCGGGGGACTCTGGAAACACCATATATTTT. Residues: CASSLWSGDSGNTIYF. The complete variable domain, with remaining parts taken from reference TRBV28 and TRBJ1-3, reads DVKVTQSSRYLVKRTGEKVFLECVQDMDHENMFWYRQDPGLGLRLIYFSYDVKMKEKGDIPEGYSVSREKKERFSLILESASTNQTSMYLCASSLWSGDSGNTIYFGEGSWLTVV.

Concerning this clone: Germline is not matched at one junction end, which may reflect a read error. V gene TRBV5-6 combines with J gene TRBJ1-3, with D perhaps matching TRBD1 (5 bases). This CDR3 has 14 residues. The V gene's germline CDR1 is SGHDT and CDR2 YYEEEE. The CDR3 sequence: CASSLGGFGNTIYF. The DNA for the CDR3 is TGTGCCAGCAGTTTGGGGGGATTTGGAAACACCATATATTTT.

The rearrangement joins TRBV7-9 to TRBJ2-7, with TRBD2 matching over 9 bases. With 4 bases clipped from V and 6 bases from J, the junction kept 7 bases outside the gene matches. The CDR3 is made up of 14 amino acids. Germline V gene lookup returns CDR1 SEHNR and CDR2 FQNEAQ (reference sequence). DNA for the CDR3: TGTGCCAGCAGCTCGGGACTAGCATCCCTCGAGCAGTACTTC. Encoded protein: CASSSGLASLEQYF.

J is TRBJ1-4 and V is TRBV25-1; perhaps TRBD1 as D (6 bases). The V and J ends lost 2 bases and 5 bases respectively, with 18 bases between them. The CDR3 consists of 17 residues. The V gene's germline CDR1 is MGHDK and CDR2 SYGVNS. CDR3 amino acids: CASSEHLLQGLNEKLFF. In nucleotides, the CDR3 is TGTGCCAGCAGTGAACACCTCTTACAGGGTTTAAATGAAAAACTGTTTTTT. The variable domain in full, completed from reference TRBV25-1 and TRBJ1-4, reads EADIYQTPRYLVIGTGKKITLECSQTMGHDKMYWYQQDPGMELHLIHYSYGVNSTEKGDLSSESTVSRIRTEHFPLTLESARPSHTSQYLCASSEHLLQGLNEKLFFGSGTQLSVL.

V usage is TRBV7-8 and J usage is TRBJ1-1; D is possibly TRBD1 (6 bases). Deletions cut 0 bases from V and 5 bases from J, with 10 bases between. CDR3 length: 14 residues. Germline V gives CDR1 SGHVS, CDR2 FQNEAQ. This chain's CDR3 is CASSLAQGNTEAFF. The CDR3 DNA is TGTGCCAGCAGCTTAGCACAGGGTAATACTGAAGCTTTCTTT.

This chain uses TRBV5-1 with TRBJ2-5, with 13 bases fitting TRBD2. CDR1 SGHRS and CDR2 YFSETQ come from the germline V gene. The V segment lost 5 bases and the J segment 3 bases; nucleotides outside the gene matches: 7. The CDR3 is 16 amino acids. The CDR3 DNA reads TGCGCCAGCAGAAGGGGACTAGCGGGATTGGAAGAGACCCAGTACTTC. Translated: CASRRGLAGLEETQYF.

The chain uses TRBV2 and TRBJ2-3; TRBD2 matches at 8 bases. CDR3 length: 16 residues. CDR1 is SNHLY and CDR2 is FYNNEI in the germline V gene. The V segment lost 1 base and the J segment 1 base; nucleotides outside the gene matches: 4. The DNA of the CDR3 is TGTGCCAGCAGTGAAGGGATAGCGGGGCGCACAGATACGCAGTATTTT. Translation: CASSEGIAGRTDTQYF.

V usage is TRBV28 and J usage is TRBJ2-2; D gene ambiguous. The germline gives CDR1 MDHEN, CDR2 SYDVKM. V was shortened by 4 bases and J by 4 bases, with 10 bases between the two germline ends. The CDR3 has 14 residues. CDR3 sequence reads: CASSWAQPTGELFF. The CDR3 region has the DNA TGTGCCAGCAGTTGGGCTCAGCCCACCGGGGAGCTGTTTTTT.

The rearrangement links TRBV28 to TRBJ2-1, with 7 bases lining up with TRBD1. Trimming at V came to 2 bases and at J to 6 bases, leaving 10 bases not matched to a gene. Germline V gives CDR1 MDHEN, CDR2 SYDVKM. This CDR3 spans 16 amino acids. The chain's CDR3 is CASSLRGQSEVNEQFF. The CDR3 DNA reads TGTGCCAGCAGTTTAAGGGGGCAGTCGGAGGTCAATGAGCAGTTCTTC. Combining the CDR3 with reference TRBV28 and TRBJ2-1 gives the whole variable domain DVKVTQSSRYLVKRTGEKVFLECVQDMDHENMFWYRQDPGLGLRLIYFSYDVKMKEKGDIPEGYSVSREKKERFSLILESASTNQTSMYLCASSLRGQSEVNEQFFGPGTRLTVL.

The CDR3 reads CATSRESGTGVGNQPQHF. The CDR3 DNA reads TGTGCCACCAGCAGAGAATCCGGGACAGGGGTAGGGAATCAGCCCCAGCATTTT. The genes are TRBV15 and TRBJ1-5; TRBD1 matches at 10 bases. The CDR3 is 18 amino acids. V shed 0 bases, J shed 4 bases, and the junction held 9 bases outside the gene matches. The germline gives CDR1 LNHNV, CDR2 YYDKDF (reference sequence).

Points on this clone: Other DNA sequences of this sample code for an identical CDR3. J is TRBJ2-7 and V is TRBV9, with D perhaps being TRBD1 or TRBD2 (5 bases each). In germline, CDR1 is SGDLS, CDR2 YYNGEE. Trimming shortened V by 0 bases and J by 4 bases, and 11 bases separated the two germline ends. The CDR3 runs 14 residues. Here the CDR3 reads CASSVGGTAYEQYF. DNA of the CDR3: TGTGCCAGCAGCGTAGGGGGGACGGCTTACGAGCAGTACTTC.

V and J are TRBV5-4 and TRBJ1-1, with no clear D. The CDR3 has 15 residues. Germline CDR1 is SGHNT and CDR2 is YYREEE (reference sequence). The germline V and J ends were trimmed by 1 base and 3 bases, with 13 bases remaining between them. CDR3 nucleotide sequence: TGTGCCAGCAGCTTGCCCCGAGCGACCTACACTGAAGCTTTCTTT. Residues: CASSLPRATYTEAFF.

This chain joins TRBV30 and TRBJ1-5; the D is unclear. This CDR3 is built from 13 residues. V gave up 3 bases and J gave up 3 bases, with 9 bases separating them. Germline V CDR1 and CDR2: GTSNPN, SVGIG (reference sequence). CDR3 in DNA: TGTGCCTGGAGGCCCGGATTCAATCAGCCCCAGCATTTT. It codes for CAWRPGFNQPQHF.

The chain is built from TRBV6-5 and TRBJ1-2; no clear D. Germline V gene data show CDR1 as MNHEY and CDR2 as SVGAGI. The V and J ends lost 5 bases and 8 bases respectively, with 12 bases between them. The CDR3 has 12 amino acids. CDR3 sequence: CASSLAGRGYTF. The CDR3 coding sequence is TGTGCCAGCAGTCTCGCCGGACGCGGCTACACCTTC.

V gene TRBV25-1 combines with J gene TRBJ2-4; TRBD1 matches 8 bases. V shed 7 bases and J 4 bases; nucleotides not matched to a gene: 3. This CDR3 comprises 13 residues. Per germline, CDR1 MGHDK and CDR2 SYGVNS. In DNA form, the CDR3 reads TGTGCCAGCACCCGGACAGGGAAAAACATTCAGTACTTC. Protein: CASTRTGKNIQYF. Combining the CDR3 with reference TRBV25-1 and TRBJ2-4 gives the whole variable domain EADIYQTPRYLVIGTGKKITLECSQTMGHDKMYWYQQDPGMELHLIHYSYGVNSTEKGDLSSESTVSRIRTEHFPLTLESARPSHTSQYLCASTRTGKNIQYFGAGTRLSVL.

The rearrangement uses TRBV6-6 and TRBJ2-7; D is perhaps TRBD2 (5 bases). This CDR3 has 15 amino acids. The germline V and J ends were trimmed by 4 bases and 0 bases, with 13 bases remaining between them. Germline V gives CDR1 MNHNY, CDR2 SVGAGI (reference sequence). In DNA form, the CDR3 reads TGTGCCAGCAGTTCGCGGGCTCTGAGCTCCTACGAGCAGTACTTC. Amino acids: CASSSRALSSYEQYF.

The chain has TRBV19 and TRBJ1-1, with TRBD1 identical over 7 bases. Germline-derived CDR1 and CDR2 are LNHDA and SQIVND (reference sequence). The V segment lost 6 bases and the J segment 5 bases; nucleotides outside the gene matches: 9. The CDR3 is made up of 14 amino acids. CDR3 coding DNA: TGTGCCAGTAGCTTGGCAGGGGGAGATACTGAAGCTTTCTTT. Encoded protein: CASSLAGGDTEAFF.

Comment on this clone: One end of the junction does not line up with germline, which may come from a read error. The sample carries other DNA sequences with the same CDR3. V usage is TRBV7-7 and J usage is TRBJ1-1, with D perhaps TRBD1 (5 bases). CDR1 is SSHAT, CDR2 FNYEAQ, per germline (reference sequence). CDR3 length equals 13 residues. The CDR3 DNA reads TGTGCTAGCAGCTTGGGGGAGAACACTGAAGCTTTCTTT. Protein product: CASSLGENTEAFF.

The chain uses TRBV19 and TRBJ1-2; D is undetermined. The V end lost 4 bases, the J end lost 4 bases, and 4 bases lay between the germline ends. The CDR3 is 11 amino acids. CDR1 is LNHDA, CDR2 SQIVND, per germline (reference sequence). The CDR3 DNA reads as TGTGCCAGTAGTACGGTCTATGGCTACACCTTC. Protein product: CASSTVYGYTF.

The chain uses TRBV6-6 and TRBJ1-3, with TRBD1 identical over 7 bases. This CDR3 is 15 amino acids long. Trimming at V came to 5 bases and at J to 2 bases, leaving 6 bases not matched to a gene. Germline CDR1 MNHNY, CDR2 SVGAGI (reference sequence). CDR3 residues: CASSTNDRAGNTIYF. The CDR3 coding sequence is TGTGCCAGCAGTACGAACGACAGGGCTGGAAACACCATATATTTT.

CDR3 sequence: CASSSRDSNQPQHF. Here the CDR3 DNA reads TGTGCCAGCAGTTCCCGGGACAGCAATCAGCCCCAGCATTTT. This chain connects TRBV2 to TRBJ1-5; D is perhaps TRBD1 (5 bases). The V and J ends lost 5 bases and 1 base respectively, with 9 bases between them. Germline CDR1 is SNHLY and CDR2 is FYNNEI. This CDR3 contains 14 residues.

This chain joins TRBV14 and TRBJ2-5; D call uncertain. V was pared by 1 base and J by 5 bases, with 5 bases between. CDR1 and CDR2 from the germline V gene are SGHDN and FVKESK. This CDR3 is built from 12 residues. The CDR3 is CASSQAPETQYF. The CDR3, as DNA: TGTGCCAGCAGCCAAGCCCCCGAGACCCAGTACTTC.

The chain recombines TRBV5-1 with TRBJ2-3; weak D call: TRBD2 (5 bases). Looked up from germline, CDR1 is SGHRS and CDR2 is YFSETQ. Trimming cost V 3 bases and J 2 bases, with 16 bases left between them. The CDR3 runs to 16 residues. The CDR3 protein is CASSSGNAGNTDTQYF. The CDR3, as DNA: TGCGCCAGCAGCTCGGGAAATGCAGGCAACACAGATACGCAGTATTTT.

The chain is built from TRBV30 and TRBJ2-1, with 7 nucleotides matching TRBD2. The V gene end was trimmed by 1 base and the J gene end by 3 bases; junction bases not matched to a gene: 3. CDR1 is GTSNPN and CDR2 is SVGIG in the germline V gene (reference sequence). The CDR3 runs 14 residues. The CDR3 loop reads CAWSGSSGYNEQFF. CDR3 in DNA: TGTGCCTGGAGTGGATCTAGCGGCTACAATGAGCAGTTCTTC. Variable domain in full (rest from reference TRBV30 and TRBJ2-1): SQTIHQWPATLVQPVGSPLSLECTVEGTSNPNLYWYRQAAGRGLQLLFYSVGIGQISSEVPQNLSASRPQDRQFILSSKKLLLSDSGFYLCAWSGSSGYNEQFFGPGTRLTVL.

V gene TRBV6-1 combines with J gene TRBJ1-6; 8 nucleotides agree with TRBD1. The CDR3 consists of 13 residues. Germline V gene sequence: CDR1 MNHNS, CDR2 SASEGT. The trim removed 3 bases at V and 8 bases at J, leaving 0 bases unmatched. CDR3 protein: CASSEDRDSPLHF. CDR3 in DNA: TGTGCCAGCAGTGAGGACAGGGATTCACCCCTCCACTTT.

The chain recombines TRBV20-1 with TRBJ1-1; D not certain. The germline V gene has CDR1 DFQATT and CDR2 SNEGSKA (reference sequence). With 4 bases removed from V and 5 bases from J, the gap between germline ends came to 5 bases. The CDR3 loop spans 10 amino acids. The CDR3 DNA sequence: TGCAGTGCTACTTATACTGAAGCTTTCTTT. It yields the protein CSATYTEAFF.

The chain has TRBV28 and TRBJ1-2, with no clear D. Germline values: CDR1 MDHEN, CDR2 SYDVKM. This CDR3 has 15 amino acids. Trimming pared 3 bases from V and 2 bases from J, leaving 13 bases between. CDR3 in amino acids: CASSFRAVRNYGYTF. Here the CDR3 DNA reads TGTGCCAGCAGTTTCCGGGCAGTCAGGAACTATGGCTACACCTTC.